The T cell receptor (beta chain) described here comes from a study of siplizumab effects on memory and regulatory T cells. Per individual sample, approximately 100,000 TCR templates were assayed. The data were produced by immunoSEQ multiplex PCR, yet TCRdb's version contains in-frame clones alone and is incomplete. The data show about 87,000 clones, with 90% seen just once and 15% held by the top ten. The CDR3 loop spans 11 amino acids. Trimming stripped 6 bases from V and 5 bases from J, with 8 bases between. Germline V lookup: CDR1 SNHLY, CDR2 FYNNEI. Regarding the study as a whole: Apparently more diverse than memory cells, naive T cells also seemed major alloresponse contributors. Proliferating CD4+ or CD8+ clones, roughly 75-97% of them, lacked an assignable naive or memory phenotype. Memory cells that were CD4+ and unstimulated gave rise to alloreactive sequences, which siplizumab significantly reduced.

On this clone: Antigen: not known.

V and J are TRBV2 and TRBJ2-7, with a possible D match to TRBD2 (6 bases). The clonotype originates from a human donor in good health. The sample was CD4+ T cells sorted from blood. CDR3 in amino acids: CASRSGDEQYF. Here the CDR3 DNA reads TGTGCCAGCAGGTCGGGGGACGAGCAGTACTTC.